The next 6 T cell receptor beta chains were all read from a single sample in a study of OX40 agonist ivuxolimab in advanced cancers. TCRdb's copy holds only in-frame clones and misses some; the assay was immunoSEQ multiplex PCR. The sample contains 50,000 to 60,000 clones, approximately 86% of which appear only once. Sequenced here: CD4+ or CD8+ T cells sorted from blood, sampled in a trial of the OX40 agonist ivuxolimab. These TCRs come from an adult with an advanced solid tumor such as melanoma, head and neck, liver or kidney cancer.

Judged by abundance, this clone is medium-sized. This chain joins TRBV7-9 and TRBJ1-1; possibly TRBD1 for D (6 bases). Germline V gene data show CDR1 as SEHNR and CDR2 as FQNEAQ (reference sequence). The CDR3 has 15 residues. V was trimmed by 1 base and J by 2 bases, leaving 11 bases between them. CDR3 amino acids: CASSLGGGGNTEAFF. DNA for the CDR3: TGTGCCAGCAGCTTAGGGGGAGGGGGTAACACTGAAGCTTTCTTT.

The chain links TRBV4-3 to TRBJ1-5; a possible D gene is TRBD1 (6 bases). The CDR3 is made up of 15 amino acids. From germline, CDR1 is LGHNA and CDR2 YSLEER. The V and J ends lost 4 bases and 4 bases respectively, with 14 bases between them. DNA for the CDR3: TGCGCCAGCAGCCCTAACAGGGCGCTAAATCAGCCCCAGCATTTT. Protein sequence: CASSPNRALNQPQHF.

This chain links TRBV7-8 with TRBJ1-2; possibly TRBD1 for D (5 bases). Germline lookup yields CDR1 SGHVS and CDR2 FQNEAQ. The V and J ends lost 5 bases and 1 base respectively, with 17 bases between them. The CDR3 loop spans 16 amino acids. In DNA, the CDR3 is TGTGCCAGCAGCCCTCAAATGGGACCTTATAACTATGGCTACACCTTC. Translated: CASSPQMGPYNYGYTF.

The V call is TRBV9, the J call TRBJ2-7; D is possibly TRBD1 or TRBD2 (5 bases each). Germline-derived CDR1 and CDR2 are SGDLS and YYNGEE. Trimming took 3 bases from V and 3 from J, leaving 13 bases between them. CDR3 length: 14 amino acids. The DNA of the CDR3 is TGTGCCAGCAGCGCGGGACCAGGGAGCTACGAGCAGTACTTC. As protein: CASSAGPGSYEQYF.

The rearrangement joins TRBV21-1 to TRBJ1-6. TRBV21-1 constitutes a pseudogene. This CDR3 is 16 amino acids long. The CDR3 DNA follows: TGTGCCAGCAGCAAAGAGTTTTCTGTATATAATTCACCCCTCCACTTT. Translating it yields CASSKEFSVYNSPLHF.

V usage is TRBV5-1 and J usage is TRBJ1-1, with D possibly TRBD1 on 6 matching bases. V was trimmed by 0 bases and J by 1 base, leaving 22 bases between them. CDR1 and CDR2 (germline): SGHRS, YFSETQ. The CDR3 sequence is 19 residues long. CDR3 DNA: TGCGCCAGCAGCTTGGGACAGGCGCCCTCTCGGGTTCCGAACACTGAAGCTTTCTTT. The encoded protein is CASSLGQAPSRVPNTEAFF.